Presented here are 5 T cell receptor beta chains from one specimen sequenced in a study of blood T cell repertoires in COVID-19 (dated by TCRdb to 2018 to 2021). Library preparation was by the immunoSEQ multiplex PCR assay. TCRdb stores this immuneACCESS table with in-frame sequences only. Part of the clones is absent; in the studies checked, under half of the shortfall reflects unresolved V genes, and no reason is known for the rest. Counted in this sample were 15,000 to 20,000 clones; approximately 80% of them appeared once. The ten largest clonotypes hold about 22% of the sample. Sample: peripheral blood. Every receptor here comes from a man in his 60s with active or convalescent COVID-19.

The chain recombines TRBV28 with TRBJ2-5; 7 nucleotides align to TRBD2. The trim removed 0 bases at V and 5 bases at J, leaving 6 bases unmatched. The CDR3 covers 15 residues. Germline CDR1 is MDHEN and CDR2 is SYDVKM. For the CDR3, the DNA is TGTGCCAGCAGTTTATGGCGGGAGAAACAGGAGACCCAGTACTTC. Translating gives CASSLWREKQETQYF.

V usage is TRBV28 and J usage is TRBJ1-4; 10 bases line up with TRBD1. V gave up 2 bases and J gave up 8 bases; unmatched junction bases: 8. Germline V gene data show CDR1 as MDHEN and CDR2 as SYDVKM. The CDR3 consists of 16 residues. The CDR3 region has the DNA TGTGCCAGCAGTTTAAGGACAGGGGGACTCGGAGAAAAACTGTTTTTT. It encodes CASSLRTGGLGEKLFF.

The chain is built from TRBV18 and TRBJ2-5; a possible D gene is TRBD1 (5 bases). Germline CDR1 reads KGHSH; CDR2 reads LQKENI. The CDR3 has 16 amino acids. V dropped 2 bases and J dropped 5 bases, with 18 bases sitting between them. The CDR3 here is CASSPDYGAPGETQYF. For the CDR3, the DNA is TGTGCCAGCTCACCAGATTATGGGGCGCCTGGGGAGACCCAGTACTTC.

The chain has TRBV4-1 and TRBJ2-5; 7 nucleotides line up with TRBD1. J was trimmed by 7 bases and V by 4 bases; bases with no gene match: 12. Germline loops: CDR1 MGHRA, CDR2 YSYEKL. The CDR3 has 15 residues. The CDR3 DNA is TGCGCCAGCAGCCCCAGAGGGGACAGTTATGGGACCCAGTACTTC. It yields the protein CASSPRGDSYGTQYF.

The chain is built from TRBV27 and TRBJ2-1; 8 nucleotides align to TRBD1. V lost 5 bases, J lost 3 bases, and 3 bases stayed unmatched. The CDR3 consists of 14 residues. The germline V gene has CDR1 MNHEY and CDR2 SMNVEV (reference sequence). DNA of the CDR3: TGTGCCAGCAGTCTTGGGACAGGCTACAATGAGCAGTTCTTC. Its protein product is CASSLGTGYNEQFF.